The entry below gives a single T cell receptor (beta chain) sequence along with its context. The data were obtained in a study of cytomegalovirus exposure and HLA in healthy donors. In the study overall: Assignment to the Caucasian-associated ancestry cluster applied to less than 85% of the approximately 370 genotyped donors.

The germline V gene encodes CDR1 MNHNS and CDR2 SASEGT. With V trimmed by 6 bases and J by 12 bases, 8 bases remained unmatched. CDR3 length equals 13 residues. Primers for the PCR totalled 60 Vbeta and 13 Jbeta. Measured with immunoSEQ multiplex PCR; TCRdb has only the in-frame clones, and not every one. The sample carries about 62,000 clones, approximately 75% recorded once. The sequence was obtained from a man in his fifties or sixties in good health and CMV-seropositive. J is TRBJ1-4 and V is TRBV6-1, with TRBD1 identical over 9 bases. What was sequenced was PBMCs. The DNA for the CDR3 is TGTGCCAGCAGGCTACAGGGGGCCTCCGAACTGTTTTTT. This sequence encodes CASRLQGASELFF.